One and the same sample provided the 26 T cell receptor beta chains below, sequenced in a study of blood T cell repertoires in COVID-19. The method was immunoSEQ multiplex PCR; TCRdb's version includes in-frame clones alone and lacks a portion of them. In the table there are about 94,000 clones, about 86% of which are singletons. The sample was peripheral blood. These receptors came from a woman in her fifties or sixties in a cohort sampled during active or convalescent COVID-19.

V and J are TRBV6-6 and TRBJ1-2; TRBD1 is a possible D gene (6 bases). Germline V gives CDR1 MNHNY, CDR2 SVGAGI (reference sequence). V was clipped by 5 bases and J by 0 bases, with 16 bases between them. The CDR3 runs to 16 residues. DNA of the CDR3: TGTGCCAGCAGTCCGCCTCAGGGGTCGACTAACTATGGCTACACCTTC. This encodes CASSPPQGSTNYGYTF.

A word on this clone: The junction does not match germline at one end; this may be a read error. The chain employs TRBV28 and TRBJ2-1, with 7 bases identical to TRBD1. This CDR3 has 16 amino acids. Germline CDR1 and CDR2: MDHEN and SYDVKM. The DNA for the CDR3 is TGTGCCAGCAGTTTGTCGGGGACAGATGTTATCAATGAACAGTTCTTC. Translation: CASSLSGTDVINEQFF. The full variable domain, with the rest looked up from reference TRBV28 and TRBJ2-1, is DVKVTQSSRYLVKRTGEKVFLECVQDMDHENMFWYRQDPGLGLRLIYFSYDVKMKEKGDIPEGYSVSREKKERFSLILESASTNQTSMYLCASSLSGTDVINEQFFGPGTRLTVL.

The chain joins TRBV11-2 to TRBJ2-3; D remains ambiguous. This CDR3 is built from 13 residues. Germline V CDR1 and CDR2: SGHAT, FQNNGV. V was cut by 4 bases and J by 2 bases, with 7 bases left in between. CDR3 sequence (DNA): TGTGCCAGCAGCTACGCTACCACAGATACGCAGTATTTT. Its translation is CASSYATTDTQYF.

The J gene is TRBJ1-4, the V gene TRBV4-1; a weak D match, TRBD1 (5 bases). Per the germline V gene, CDR1 is MGHRA and CDR2 is YSYEKL. The CDR3 has 14 residues. Trimming shortened V by 4 bases and J by 5 bases, and 11 bases separated the two germline ends. DNA of the CDR3: TGCGCCAGCAGCCCGGGGGTGGGCAATGAAAAACTGTTTTTT. This sequence encodes CASSPGVGNEKLFF.

This sequence joins TRBV6-5 and TRBJ1-2, with TRBD1 as a possible D gene (5 bases). V gave up 5 bases and J gave up 2 bases, with 15 bases separating them. The CDR3 contains 15 residues. Germline V gene sequence: CDR1 MNHEY, CDR2 SVGAGI. CDR3 DNA sequence: TGTGCCAGCAGTACACAAGGGGCCCAGAACTATGGCTACACCTTC. Translated, it gives CASSTQGAQNYGYTF.

This chain links TRBV6-5 with TRBJ2-3; maybe TRBD2 (6 bases). The CDR3 runs 15 residues. In germline, CDR1 is MNHEY, CDR2 SVGAGI. V lost 0 bases to trimming and J lost 1 base, with 8 bases between them. The CDR3 coding sequence is TGTGCCAGCAGTTACTCGGCTAGCGGCACAGATACGCAGTATTTT. This gives the protein CASSYSASGTDTQYF.

The chain recombines TRBV2 with TRBJ2-5; 9 bases map to TRBD2. The CDR3 runs 16 residues. Looked up from germline, CDR1 is SNHLY and CDR2 is FYNNEI. J gave up 5 bases and V 3 bases, and 10 bases lay outside the gene matches. The DNA for the CDR3 is TGTGCCAGCAGTGATAGCGGCGGGAGGGCCGGGGAGACCCAGTACTTC. Its translation: CASSDSGGRAGETQYF.

The rearrangement joins TRBV6-4 to TRBJ2-1; 11 bases match TRBD2. The CDR3 totals 15 residues. Looked up from germline, CDR1 is MRHNA and CDR2 is SNTAGT. V shed 6 bases and J 7 bases; nucleotides not matched to a gene: 8. Written as DNA, the CDR3 is TGTGCCAGCAGCTTACTAGCGGGAGTAGGTAATGAGCAGTTCTTC. Protein product: CASSLLAGVGNEQFF.

Here the CDR3 reads CAISPGGSIYEQYF. The CDR3 coding sequence is TGTGCCATCAGCCCGGGGGGCAGTATCTACGAGCAGTACTTC. The chain recombines TRBV10-3 with TRBJ2-7; possibly TRBD2 for D (7 bases). This CDR3 spans 14 amino acids. Between the trimmed V and J ends, which lost 6 bases and 3 bases, there was a span of 15 bases. CDR1 ENHRY and CDR2 SYGVKD come from the germline V gene.

V and J are TRBV6-7 and TRBJ2-5, with 8 nucleotides matching TRBD2. TRBV6-7 is designated an ORF whose function remains uncertain. The CDR3 loop spans 11 amino acids. Unmatched junction bases numbered 3, after V lost 8 bases and J lost 7 bases. The CDR3 loop reads CASGLAGTQYF. The CDR3 nucleotides read TGTGCCAGCGGACTAGCAGGGACCCAGTACTTC.

J is TRBJ2-4 and V is TRBV13, with 11 bases identical to TRBD2. CDR1 PRHDT and CDR2 FYEKMQ come from the germline V gene (reference sequence). V was pared by 4 bases and J by 7 bases, with 21 bases of the junction left unmatched. This CDR3 is 20 amino acids long. The CDR3 nucleotides are TGTGCCAGCAGCTCCCTACGACTAGCGGGGTCCGACGGCGAGCCGAACATTCAGTACTTC. Protein product: CASSSLRLAGSDGEPNIQYF.

J is TRBJ1-2 and V is TRBV24-1, with D possibly being TRBD1 (5 bases). The CDR3 runs to 13 residues. Trimming stripped 6 bases from V and 4 bases from J, with 11 bases between. Germline V gene sequence: CDR1 KGHDR, CDR2 SFDVKD. The CDR3 bases are TGTGCCACCAGTCAGGGTCTTGGCTATGGCTACACCTTC. Translated, it gives CATSQGLGYGYTF.

This chain uses TRBV6-6 with TRBJ1-2; no reliable D call. In germline, CDR1 is MNHNY, CDR2 SVGAGI (reference sequence). The CDR3 contains 15 residues. V shed 0 bases and J shed 1 base, with 9 bases lying between them. Here the CDR3 reads CASSYSDGNNYGYTF. The CDR3, as DNA: TGTGCCAGCAGTTACTCAGATGGCAATAACTATGGCTACACCTTC.

J is TRBJ1-2 and V is TRBV10-3; TRBD1 might be the D (6 bases). The CDR3 spans 13 residues. Trimming cost V 10 bases and J 5 bases, with 17 bases left between them. In germline, CDR1 is ENHRY, CDR2 SYGVKD. CDR3 DNA sequence: TGTGCCACCGGGGACAAGGAAGGGTATGGCTACACCTTC. Translating gives CATGDKEGYGYTF.

This clone showed up just a few times. The chain employs TRBV5-1 and TRBJ2-7, with D unresolved. V was pared by 0 bases and J by 2 bases, with 9 bases between. The CDR3 sequence is 14 residues long. Germline V gene data show CDR1 as SGHRS and CDR2 as YFSETQ. As DNA, the CDR3 is TGCGCCAGCAGCTTGGCTCACAATACCTACGAGCAGTACTTC. The encoded protein is CASSLAHNTYEQYF.

This clone was recorded only once. This chain connects TRBV6-5 to TRBJ1-4, with D possibly TRBD1 on 5 matching bases. Trimming removed 0 bases from V and 4 bases from J, with 6 bases in between. Germline CDR1 and CDR2: MNHEY and SVGAGI. The CDR3 runs to 14 residues. CDR3 nucleotide sequence: TGTGCCAGCAGTTACTCGGGGCTTAATGAAAAACTGTTTTTT. Translation: CASSYSGLNEKLFF.

To note about this clone: In the same sample, other DNA sequences code for this CDR3. The chain carries TRBV5-1 and TRBJ2-7, with 7 bases fitting TRBD1. V lost 0 bases, J lost 5 bases, and 5 bases stayed unmatched. The CDR3 has 14 residues. CDR1 SGHRS and CDR2 YFSETQ come from the germline V gene. The CDR3 reads CASSLGQGVNEQYF. CDR3 sequence (DNA): TGCGCCAGCAGCTTGGGACAGGGAGTCAACGAGCAGTACTTC. Based on the CDR3 plus reference TRBV5-1 and TRBJ2-7, the full variable domain is KAGVTQTPRYLIKTRGQQVTLSCSPISGHRSVSWYQQTPGQGLQFLFEYFSETQRNKGNFPGRFSGRQFSNSRSEMNVSTLELGDSALYLCASSLGQGVNEQYFGPGTRLTVT.

This clone was seen a single time. The V call is TRBV9, the J call TRBJ1-1; weak D call: TRBD1 (5 bases). The CDR3 totals 15 residues. Trimming took off 3 bases at V and 4 bases at J, with 16 bases between the two ends. CDR1 is SGDLS, CDR2 YYNGEE, per germline. DNA for the CDR3: TGTGCCAGCAGCGCCGGGGGTTGGGGCGGCACTGAAGCTTTCTTT. Its protein product is CASSAGGWGGTEAFF.

There are a few counts of this clone. The chain joins TRBV12-3 or TRBV12-4 to TRBJ2-1; 15 nucleotides align to TRBD2. This CDR3 spans 13 amino acids. For the CDR3, the DNA is TGTGGGACTAGCGGGAGGGCCTACAATGAGCAGTTCTTC. Amino acid sequence: CGTSGRAYNEQFF.

This clone is a singleton in its sample. The chain employs TRBV12-3 or TRBV12-4 and TRBJ1-2, with TRBD1 as a possible D gene (6 bases). The CDR3 is made up of 13 amino acids. V was shortened by 5 bases and J by 7 bases, with 14 bases between the two germline ends. The CDR3 loop is CASSRRGIGGYTF. DNA of the CDR3: TGTGCCAGCAGTCGCAGGGGTATTGGTGGCTACACCTTC.

The chain has TRBV6-5 and TRBJ1-1; D perhaps matches TRBD1 (5 bases). V was trimmed by 8 bases and J by 5 bases, leaving 18 bases between them. CDR3 length: 14 residues. Germline CDR1 reads MNHEY; CDR2 reads SVGAGI. The CDR3 protein is CASSKESGPTEAFF. DNA of the CDR3: TGTGCCAGCTCAAAAGAATCAGGGCCTACTGAAGCTTTCTTT.

This clone occurred a few times. The CDR3, as DNA: TGTGCCAGTAGTACTGGACAGGGAGGGACTGAAGCTTTCTTT. It translates to CASSTGQGGTEAFF. The chain links TRBV19 to TRBJ1-1; 8 bases map to TRBD1. J was trimmed by 5 bases and V by 4 bases; bases with no gene match: 6. This CDR3 is built from 14 residues. Germline V lookup: CDR1 LNHDA, CDR2 SQIVND (reference sequence).

The count of this clone is one. The chain's CDR3 is CASSYTGGSQPQHF. The CDR3 DNA is TGTGCCAGCAGTTATACCGGGGGGAGTCAGCCCCAGCATTTT. V usage is TRBV6-2 or TRBV6-3 and J usage is TRBJ1-5; D is possibly TRBD1 (5 bases). V lost 3 bases and J 6 bases, leaving 12 bases between the germline ends. The CDR3 is 14 amino acids. Per germline, CDR1 MNHEY and CDR2 SVGEGT.

The chain recombines TRBV5-1 with TRBJ1-3, with 12 bases aligning to TRBD1. With V trimmed by 4 bases and J by 1 base, 3 bases remained unmatched. The CDR3 consists of 16 residues. Germline CDR1 and CDR2: SGHRS and YFSETQ. CDR3 in DNA: TGCGCCAGCAGCGGGGGACAGGGGGCTTCTGGAAACACCATATATTTT. Residues: CASSGGQGASGNTIYF.

This chain connects TRBV2 to TRBJ1-6, with TRBD1 identical over 10 bases. J was trimmed by 3 bases and V by 7 bases; bases with no gene match: 3. The CDR3 covers 15 residues. Germline V lookup: CDR1 SNHLY, CDR2 FYNNEI. The CDR3 loop reads CASIRDRGYNSPLHF. Written as DNA, the CDR3 is TGTGCCAGCATCCGGGACAGGGGCTATAATTCACCCCTCCACTTT.

This chain uses TRBV28 with TRBJ2-7; TRBD2 aligns across 8 bases. Germline lookup yields CDR1 MDHEN and CDR2 SYDVKM. The CDR3 totals 14 residues. V lost 6 bases and J lost 3; bases outside the gene matches: 7. The CDR3 loop is CASRPPGGGYEQYF. The CDR3 DNA follows: TGTGCCAGCAGACCCCCGGGGGGGGGCTACGAGCAGTACTTC. Drawing the rest from reference TRBV28 and TRBJ2-7, the complete variable domain is DVKVTQSSRYLVKRTGEKVFLECVQDMDHENMFWYRQDPGLGLRLIYFSYDVKMKEKGDIPEGYSVSREKKERFSLILESASTNQTSMYLCASRPPGGGYEQYFGPGTRLTVT.